The present T cell receptor (beta chain) was sequenced within a study of control samples from healthy donors and cancer patients. Germline values: CDR1 LGHNA, CDR2 YSLEER. The CDR3 contains 15 residues. Deletions cut 0 bases from V and 5 bases from J, with 12 bases between. Data came from immunoSEQ multiplex PCR; TCRdb stores just in-frame clones and leaves some out. The sample holds 100,000 to 110,000 clones; 87% are singletons and the top ten take more than 15%. The specimen was blood. This TCR derives from a woman aged 45-65 years in good health. The chain is built from TRBV4-3 and TRBJ2-3; D might be TRBD1 (6 bases). In DNA form, the CDR3 reads TGCGCCAGCAGCCAAGACCGTCAGGGGATAGATACGCAGTATTTT. This codes for CASSQDRQGIDTQYF.